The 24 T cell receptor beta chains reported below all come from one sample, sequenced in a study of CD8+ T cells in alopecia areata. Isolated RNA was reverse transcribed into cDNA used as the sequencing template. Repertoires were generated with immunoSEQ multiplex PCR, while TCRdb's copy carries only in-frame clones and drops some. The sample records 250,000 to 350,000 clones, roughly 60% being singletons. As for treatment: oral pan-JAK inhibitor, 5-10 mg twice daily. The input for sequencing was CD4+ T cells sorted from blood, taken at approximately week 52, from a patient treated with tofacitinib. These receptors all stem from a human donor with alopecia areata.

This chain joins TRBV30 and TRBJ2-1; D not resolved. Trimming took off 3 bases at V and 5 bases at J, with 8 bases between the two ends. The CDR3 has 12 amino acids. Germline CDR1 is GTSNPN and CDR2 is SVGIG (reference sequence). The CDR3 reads CAWSPTNNEQFF. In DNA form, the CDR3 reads TGTGCCTGGAGCCCCACTAACAATGAGCAGTTCTTC.

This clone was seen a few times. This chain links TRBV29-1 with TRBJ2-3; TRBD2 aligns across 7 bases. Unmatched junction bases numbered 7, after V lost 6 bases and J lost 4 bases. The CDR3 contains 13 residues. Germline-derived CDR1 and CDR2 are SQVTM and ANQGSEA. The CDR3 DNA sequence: TGCAGCGTGACCCCGGGGGGACCAGATACGCAGTATTTT. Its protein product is CSVTPGGPDTQYF.

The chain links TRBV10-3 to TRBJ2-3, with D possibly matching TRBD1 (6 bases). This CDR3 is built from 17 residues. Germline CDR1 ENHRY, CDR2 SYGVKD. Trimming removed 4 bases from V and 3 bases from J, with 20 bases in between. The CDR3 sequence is CAISVDPRDTVTDTQYF. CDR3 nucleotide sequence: TGTGCCATCAGTGTCGACCCACGGGACACCGTTACAGATACGCAGTATTTT.

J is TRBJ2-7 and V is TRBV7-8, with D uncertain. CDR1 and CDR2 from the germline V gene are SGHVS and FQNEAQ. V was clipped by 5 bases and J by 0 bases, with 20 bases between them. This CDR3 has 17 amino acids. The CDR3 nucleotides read TGTGCCAGCAGCCCGGACGGTTACGGCCTATCCTCCTACGAGCAGTACTTC. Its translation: CASSPDGYGLSSYEQYF.

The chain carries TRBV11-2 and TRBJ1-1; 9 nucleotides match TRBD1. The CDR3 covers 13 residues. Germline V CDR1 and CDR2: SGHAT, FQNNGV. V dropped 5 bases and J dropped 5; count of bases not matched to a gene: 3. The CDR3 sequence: CASSDRGLTEAFF. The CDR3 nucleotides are TGTGCCAGCAGCGACAGGGGGTTAACTGAAGCTTTCTTT.

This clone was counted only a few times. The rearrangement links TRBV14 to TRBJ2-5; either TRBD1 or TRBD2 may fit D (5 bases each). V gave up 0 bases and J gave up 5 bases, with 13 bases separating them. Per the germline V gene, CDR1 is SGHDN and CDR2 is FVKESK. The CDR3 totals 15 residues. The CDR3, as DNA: TGTGCCAGCAGCCAAGAGGGACCCATTAAGGAGACCCAGTACTTC. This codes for CASSQEGPIKETQYF. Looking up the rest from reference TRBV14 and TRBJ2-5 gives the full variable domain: EAGVTQFPSHSVIEKGQTVTLRCDPISGHDNLYWYRRVMGKEIKFLLHFVKESKQDESGMPNNRFLAERTGGTYSTLKVQPAELEDSGVYFCASSQEGPIKETQYFGPGTRLLVL.

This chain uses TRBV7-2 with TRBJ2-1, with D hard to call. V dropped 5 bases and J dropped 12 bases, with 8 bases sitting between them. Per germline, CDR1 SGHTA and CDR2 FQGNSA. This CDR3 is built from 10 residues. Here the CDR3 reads CASSPRWQFF. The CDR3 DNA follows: TGTGCCAGCAGCCCTAGATGGCAGTTCTTC.

CDR3 DNA sequence: TGTGCCATCAGCCGGGACTTCTCCTACGAGCAGTACTTC. Protein product: CAISRDFSYEQYF. V and J are TRBV10-3 and TRBJ2-7; tentatively, D is TRBD2 (6 bases). Trimming stripped 6 bases from V and 0 bases from J, with 9 bases between. CDR1 is ENHRY, CDR2 SYGVKD, per germline. The CDR3 length is 13 residues.

The CDR3 region is CASSIIAGDYNEQFF. The CDR3 nucleotides read TGTGCCAGTAGTATAATAGCGGGGGACTACAATGAGCAGTTCTTC. This sequence joins TRBV19 and TRBJ2-1; 9 bases agree with TRBD2. Germline V gene sequence: CDR1 LNHDA, CDR2 SQIVND (reference sequence). Unmatched junction bases numbered 2, after V lost 2 bases and J lost 3 bases. The CDR3 spans 15 residues.

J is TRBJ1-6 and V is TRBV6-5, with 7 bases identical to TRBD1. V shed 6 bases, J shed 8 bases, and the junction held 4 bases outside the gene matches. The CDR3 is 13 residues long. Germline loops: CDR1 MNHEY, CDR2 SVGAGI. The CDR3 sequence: CASSDRVHSPLHF. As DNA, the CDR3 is TGTGCCAGCAGCGACAGGGTACATTCACCCCTCCACTTT.

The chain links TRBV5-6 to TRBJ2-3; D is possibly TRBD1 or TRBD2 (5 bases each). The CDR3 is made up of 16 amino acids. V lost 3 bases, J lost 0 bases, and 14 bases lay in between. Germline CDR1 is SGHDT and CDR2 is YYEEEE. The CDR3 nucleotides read TGTGCCAGCAGCTGGGCTTCGGGGCCCAGCACAGATACGCAGTATTTT. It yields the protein CASSWASGPSTDTQYF.

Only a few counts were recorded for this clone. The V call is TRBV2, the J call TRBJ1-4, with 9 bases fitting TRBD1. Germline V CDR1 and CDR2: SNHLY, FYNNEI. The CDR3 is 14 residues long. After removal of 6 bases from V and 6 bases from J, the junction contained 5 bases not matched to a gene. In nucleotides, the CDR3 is TGTGCCAGCAGCCTGACAGGGGGGTATGAAAAACTGTTTTTT. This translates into CASSLTGGYEKLFF.

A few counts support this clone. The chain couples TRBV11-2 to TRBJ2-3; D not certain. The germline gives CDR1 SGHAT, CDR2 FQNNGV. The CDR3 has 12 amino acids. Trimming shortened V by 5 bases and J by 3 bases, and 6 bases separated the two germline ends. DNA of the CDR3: TGTGCCAGCAGCATCAAGACAGATACGCAGTATTTT. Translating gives CASSIKTDTQYF.

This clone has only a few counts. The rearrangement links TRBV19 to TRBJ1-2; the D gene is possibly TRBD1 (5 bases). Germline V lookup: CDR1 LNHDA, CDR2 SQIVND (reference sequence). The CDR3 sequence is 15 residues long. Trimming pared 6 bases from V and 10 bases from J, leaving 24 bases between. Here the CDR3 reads CASSSRGEGRTSYTF. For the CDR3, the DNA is TGTGCCAGTAGCTCAAGAGGGGAAGGGCGGACCTCCTACACCTTC.

CDR3: CASSDGNSYEQYF. CDR3 DNA sequence: TGTGCCAGCAGTGACGGCAATTCCTACGAGCAGTACTTC. This chain connects TRBV25-1 to TRBJ2-7, with D unresolved. This CDR3 spans 13 amino acids. Deletions cut 3 bases from V and 1 base from J, with 7 bases between. Germline CDR1 MGHDK, CDR2 SYGVNS.

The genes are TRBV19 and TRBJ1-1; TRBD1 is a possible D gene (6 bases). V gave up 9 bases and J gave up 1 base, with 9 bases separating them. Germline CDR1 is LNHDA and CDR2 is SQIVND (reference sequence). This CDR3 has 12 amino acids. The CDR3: CASLRGNTEAFF. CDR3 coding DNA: TGTGCCAGCCTCAGGGGGAACACTGAAGCTTTCTTT.

The CDR3 DNA follows: TGTGCCAGCAGCCAGTCAGGGCTGGCTTCACCCCTCCACTTT. This translates into CASSQSGLASPLHF. This sequence joins TRBV7-3 and TRBJ1-6; TRBD1 might be the D (5 bases). The CDR3 extends over 14 amino acids. Germline V gene sequence: CDR1 SGHTA, CDR2 FQGTGA. The ends were cut back, 5 bases at V and 9 bases at J, with 14 bases in the middle.

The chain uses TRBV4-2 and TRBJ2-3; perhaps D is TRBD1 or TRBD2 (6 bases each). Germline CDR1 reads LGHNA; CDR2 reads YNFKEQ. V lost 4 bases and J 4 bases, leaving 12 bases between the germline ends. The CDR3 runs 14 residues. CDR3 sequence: CASSLEGGPDTQYF. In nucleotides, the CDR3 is TGTGCCAGCAGCCTCGAGGGGGGCCCAGATACGCAGTATTTT.

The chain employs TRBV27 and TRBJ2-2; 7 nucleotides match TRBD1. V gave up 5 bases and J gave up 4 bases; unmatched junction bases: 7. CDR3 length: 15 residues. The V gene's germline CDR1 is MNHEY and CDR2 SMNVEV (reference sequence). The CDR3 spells CASSPRDRPTGELFF. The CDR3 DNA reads TGTGCCAGCAGTCCCCGGGACAGACCCACCGGGGAGCTGTTTTTT.

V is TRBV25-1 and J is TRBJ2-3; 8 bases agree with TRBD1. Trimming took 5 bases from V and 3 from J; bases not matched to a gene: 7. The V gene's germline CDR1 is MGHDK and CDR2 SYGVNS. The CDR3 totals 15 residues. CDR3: CASSPSGQGTDTQYF. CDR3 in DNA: TGTGCCAGCAGTCCATCTGGACAGGGTACAGATACGCAGTATTTT.

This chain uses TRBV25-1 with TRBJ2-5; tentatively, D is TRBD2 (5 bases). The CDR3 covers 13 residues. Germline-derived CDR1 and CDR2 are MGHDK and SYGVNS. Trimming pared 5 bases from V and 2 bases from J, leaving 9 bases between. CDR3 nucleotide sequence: TGTGCCAGCAGTTCGACGGGACAAGAGACCCAGTACTTC. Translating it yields CASSSTGQETQYF.

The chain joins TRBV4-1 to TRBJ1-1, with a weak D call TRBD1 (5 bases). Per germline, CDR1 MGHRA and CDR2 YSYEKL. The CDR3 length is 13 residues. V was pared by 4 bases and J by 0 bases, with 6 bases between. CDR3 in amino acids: CASSRQMNTEAFF. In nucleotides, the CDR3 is TGCGCCAGCAGCCGACAGATGAACACTGAAGCTTTCTTT.

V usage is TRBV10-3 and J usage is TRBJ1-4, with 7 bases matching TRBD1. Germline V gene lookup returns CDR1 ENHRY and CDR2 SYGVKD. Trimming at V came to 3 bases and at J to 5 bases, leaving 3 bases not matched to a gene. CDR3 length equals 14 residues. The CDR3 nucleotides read TGTGCCATCAGTGACCCCAGGGGGAATGAAAAACTGTTTTTT. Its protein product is CAISDPRGNEKLFF.

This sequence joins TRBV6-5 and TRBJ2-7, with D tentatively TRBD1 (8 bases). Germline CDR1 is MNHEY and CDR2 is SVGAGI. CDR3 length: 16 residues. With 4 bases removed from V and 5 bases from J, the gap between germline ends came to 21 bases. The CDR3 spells CASSSRTGRVRHEQYF. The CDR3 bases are TGTGCCAGCAGTTCCCGGACAGGGAGGGTGAGGCACGAGCAGTACTTC.